The rows below give T cell receptor beta chains drawn from one sample of a study of T cell responses to AZD1222 COVID-19 vaccine. Some clones are missing from TCRdb's copy, which holds only in-frame ones; the method was immunoSEQ multiplex PCR. The sample gives about 120,000 clones, roughly 90% of which show up once; 2.6% is in the top ten. The sequencing used peripheral blood, collected 28 days after the second AZD1222 dose. Receptor source: an adult who received the AZD1222 COVID-19 vaccine. Both conserved end residues are part of each CDR3. D genes are given only for firm matches. The listing skips clone size in some rows; elsewhere it reads once, few, many or a size class.

size,D,V,J,DNA,CDR3
few,NA,TRBV11-2,TRBJ1-6,TGTGCCAGCAGCTTAAGCGACAGCCCTAATTCACCCCTCCACTTT,CASSLSDSPNSPLHF
once,NA,TRBV19,TRBJ1-6,TGTGCCAGTAGTATTGATCGAGGGAATTCACCCCTCCACTTT,CASSIDRGNSPLHF
NA,NA,TRBV5-1,TRBJ2-2,TGCGCCAGCGGGGCCATGGCCGGAGGGGGGGAGCTGTTTTTT,CASGAMAGGGELFF
NA,TRBD1,TRBV14,TRBJ1-3,TGTGCCAGCAGCCCGGACAGGCGGCGAAACACCATATATTTT,CASSPDRRRNTIYF
NA,NA,TRBV7-9,TRBJ1-5,TGTGCCAGCAGCTTATCATATGGGGGCGGTCAGCCCCAGCATTTT,CASSLSYGGGQPQHF
NA,TRBD2,TRBV3-1/TRBV3-2,TRBJ2-7,TGTGCCAGCAGCCAAGTTAGCGGGGGGGAGCAGTACTTC,CASSQVSGGEQYF
NA,NA,TRBV29-1,TRBJ1-2,TGCAGCGTTGACCGTGGCGGCTATGGCTACACCTTC,CSVDRGGYGYTF
NA,TRBD1,TRBV29-1,TRBJ1-2,TGCAGCGCCACGGGACAGGGTGACTATGGCTACACCTTC,CSATGQGDYGYTF
NA,NA,TRBV28,TRBJ2-7,TGTGCCAGCAGCGTACGATCTCACAGGGGACTTCACTACGAGCAGTACTTC,CASSVRSHRGLHYEQYF
NA,NA,TRBV6-5,TRBJ1-4,TGTGCCAGCAGGCCCAGCCGAGGGTTTACGGAAAAACTGTTTTTT,CASRPSRGFTEKLFF
NA,NA,TRBV4-2,TRBJ1-4,TGTGCCAGCAGCCATGCCCCCGGCGGGGAAACTAATGAAAAACTGTTTTTT,CASSHAPGGETNEKLFF
NA,TRBD2,TRBV7-8,TRBJ2-1,TGTGCCAGCAGCGCCCGGGGACCCTACGCGGGGGTTCACAATGAGCAGTTCTTC,CASSARGPYAGVHNEQFF
NA,NA,TRBV7-9,TRBJ1-1,TGTGCCAGCAGCTTACGCGTGGTGAACACTGAAGCTTTCTTT,CASSLRVVNTEAFF
NA,NA,TRBV2,TRBJ2-2,TGTGCCAGCAGTGTGGAGACAGCGAACACCGGGGAGCTGTTTTTT,CASSVETANTGELFF
NA,NA,TRBV9,TRBJ2-5,TGTGCCAGCAGCGCCCACGGGGCCCAAGAGACCCAGTACTTC,CASSAHGAQETQYF
NA,TRBD2,TRBV5-5,TRBJ2-1,TGTGCCAGCAGCTTGGGGGGACTAGCTCTCAATGAGCAGTTCTTC,CASSLGGLALNEQFF
NA,NA,TRBV27,TRBJ1-5,TGTGCCAGCAGTCAGGATGGTCCGACGGGAAGCAATCAGCCCCAGCATTTT,CASSQDGPTGSNQPQHF
NA,TRBD1,TRBV24-1,TRBJ2-1,TGTGCCACCAGTGATCGGATGGCGGGGACAGGGTACAATGAGCAGTTCTTC,CATSDRMAGTGYNEQFF
few,NA,TRBV24-1,TRBJ1-6,TGTGCCACCACCCAAAAATCTAATTCACCCCTCCACTTT,CATTQKSNSPLHF
NA,TRBD1,TRBV11-1,TRBJ1-2,TGTGCCAGCAGCTCGGTGACGGCAGGACAGGGCCAGGGCTACACCTTC,CASSSVTAGQGQGYTF
NA,NA,TRBV29-1,TRBJ1-1,TGCAGAGCAGGGTGGGGGAACACTGAAGCTTTCTTT,CRAGWGNTEAFF
NA,TRBD1,TRBV7-2,TRBJ2-7,TGTGCCAGCAGCTCGTGGGACAGATGGTACGAGCAGTACTTC,CASSSWDRWYEQYF
NA,NA,TRBV18,TRBJ2-5,TGTGCCAGCTCACCGCGGGGGGACAGTGAGACCCAGTACTTC,CASSPRGDSETQYF
NA,NA,TRBV7-2,TRBJ1-2,TGTGCCAGCAGCCAATCCACAGGGAACTATGGCTACACCTTC,CASSQSTGNYGYTF
once,NA,TRBV19,TRBJ2-2,TGTGCCAGTACCTATAGGTCCGGGGAGCTGTTTTTT,CASTYRSGELFF
NA,NA,TRBV13,TRBJ2-2,TGTGCCAGCAGCTTTGGGGGCAAGAACACCGGGGAGCTGTTTTTT,CASSFGGKNTGELFF
NA,TRBD1,TRBV19,TRBJ1-5,TGTGCCAGTAGTACGGGTCCGGGACAGGGGTATGTTCAGCCCCAGCATTTT,CASSTGPGQGYVQPQHF
NA,NA,TRBV6-2/TRBV6-3,TRBJ2-5,TGTGCCAGCAGTTACTCATCAGCCGGGCAAGAGACCCAGTACTTC,CASSYSSAGQETQYF
NA,NA,TRBV6-5,TRBJ1-2,TGTGCCAGCAGTTACTCGATACGAGGGAACTATGGCTACACCTTC,CASSYSIRGNYGYTF
NA,NA,TRBV4-2,TRBJ1-2,TGTGCCAGCAGAGGGGGTTTCCGTACTAACTATGGCTACACCTTC,CASRGGFRTNYGYTF
NA,TRBD2,TRBV6-5,TRBJ2-1,TGTGCCAGCAGTCGCGGGACTAGGGACTACAATGAGCAGTTCTTC,CASSRGTRDYNEQFF
NA,NA,TRBV6-2/TRBV6-3,TRBJ1-3,TGTGCCAGCAGTCAATTGGGGACATCAAACACCATATATTTT,CASSQLGTSNTIYF
once,NA,TRBV14,TRBJ1-3,TGTGCCAGCAGCCAAGTAAGAGGAACTGGAAACACCATATATTTT,CASSQVRGTGNTIYF
NA,TRBD2,TRBV4-3,TRBJ2-3,TGCGCCAGCAGCCAGTTGCTTAGCGGGGAGCGCACAGATACGCAGTATTTT,CASSQLLSGERTDTQYF
NA,NA,TRBV29-1,TRBJ1-4,TGCAGCGTTGAAGAAGTTCCAAGGGGAAAACTGTTTTTT,CSVEEVPRGKLFF
NA,NA,TRBV6-2/TRBV6-3,TRBJ2-7,TGTGCCAGCAGCCAGAATTACGAGCAGTACTTC,CASSQNYEQYF
NA,NA,TRBV7-8,TRBJ1-1,TGTGCCAGCAGCTCGCTACAGGGGAACACTGAAGCTTTCTTT,CASSSLQGNTEAFF
few,NA,TRBV5-6,TRBJ1-1,TGTGCCAGCAGCTTCGTAGGGGGGCGAACTGAAGCTTTCTTT,CASSFVGGRTEAFF
NA,NA,TRBV18,TRBJ1-3,TGTGCCAGCTCAGCGACGGTAGCTGGAAACACCATATATTTT,CASSATVAGNTIYF
NA,NA,TRBV7-3,TRBJ2-1,TGTGCCAGCAGCCAGCCCGACGGTTACTACAATGAGCAGTTCTTC,CASSQPDGYYNEQFF
NA,NA,TRBV3-1/TRBV3-2,TRBJ2-3,TGTGCCAGCAGCCACGCTAGCACAGATACGCAGTATTTT,CASSHASTDTQYF
NA,NA,TRBV30,TRBJ1-5,TGTGCCTGGAGTGTACGGACGAATCAGCCCCAGCATTTT,CAWSVRTNQPQHF
NA,NA,TRBV7-3,TRBJ2-1,TGTGCCAGCAGCTTGAGGAATGAGCAGTTCTTC,CASSLRNEQFF
NA,NA,TRBV7-9,TRBJ1-1,TGTGCCAGCAGCTTAAGCCGGGGGGGAGATGAAGCTTTCTTT,CASSLSRGGDEAFF
NA,NA,TRBV18,TRBJ1-1,TGTGCCAGCTCACCAACGAGGATGGGAAACACTGAAGCTTTCTTT,CASSPTRMGNTEAFF
NA,NA,TRBV11-2,TRBJ1-2,TGTGCCAGCAGCTTTGGGGGCCCCTATGGCTACACCTTC,CASSFGGPYGYTF
once,NA,TRBV5-1,TRBJ1-1,TGCGCCAGCAGCTCGTGGGGGGGCGACACTGAAGCTTTCTTT,CASSSWGGDTEAFF
NA,TRBD1,TRBV10-2,TRBJ1-1,TGCGCCAGCAGTGTTCGGACAGGGCCCAACACTGAAGCTTTCTTT,CASSVRTGPNTEAFF
NA,TRBD1,TRBV3-1/TRBV3-2,TRBJ1-1,TGTGCCAGCAGCCCGGGACAGGGTTACACTGAAGCTTTCTTT,CASSPGQGYTEAFF
NA,NA,TRBV4-1,TRBJ1-4,TGCGCCAGCAGGGCCTCAGGGAGTCGGTACGCTAATGAAAAACTGTTTTTT,CASRASGSRYANEKLFF
NA,NA,TRBV28,TRBJ1-2,TGTGCCAGCAGTTTAACCTTCAGGGATGGCTATGGCTACACCTTC,CASSLTFRDGYGYTF
NA,NA,TRBV27,TRBJ2-7,TGTGCCAGCAGTTCGACAGGAAGCTCCTACGAGCAGTACTTC,CASSSTGSSYEQYF
NA,TRBD1,TRBV18,TRBJ1-1,TGTGCCAGCTCAAGAAACAGGGGCGAACCGAACACTGAAGCTTTCTTT,CASSRNRGEPNTEAFF
NA,NA,TRBV15,TRBJ2-1,TGTGCCACCGGGGGCCCGTTCCGGGCTTACAATGAGCAGTTCTTC,CATGGPFRAYNEQFF
NA,NA,TRBV29-1,TRBJ2-7,TGCAGCGTGGCTGCAGGGAACCTTCGGGGGAACGAGCAGTACTTC,CSVAAGNLRGNEQYF
NA,NA,TRBV6-2/TRBV6-3,TRBJ1-5,TGTGCCAGCAGTTTGGGCGGAGGTTTCAATCAGCCCCAGCATTTT,CASSLGGGFNQPQHF
NA,NA,TRBV7-7,TRBJ2-1,TGTGCTAGCAGCTTAGGGACGGCCGACAATGAGCAGTTCTTC,CASSLGTADNEQFF
NA,TRBD1,TRBV5-4,TRBJ1-1,TGTGCCAGCAGCTTGCGGGACAGGGGGCTTAGTGAAGCTTTCTTT,CASSLRDRGLSEAFF
NA,TRBD2,TRBV9,TRBJ2-1,TGTGCCAGCAGCGCAAACTCGGGACTAGCGAACAATGAGCAGTTCTTC,CASSANSGLANNEQFF